This TCR beta chain was sequenced for a study of blood T cell repertoires in COVID-19 (dated by TCRdb to 2018 to 2021). About the full investigation: Collaborator samples came from the United States, Italy and Spain and covered acute and convalescent phases of COVID-19. The prospective study material was composed of cDNA or gDNA derived from T cells, B-cell-depleted T cells, or PBMCs. The dataset comprised deeply sampled blood TCRbeta repertoires from subjects exposed to, actively infected with, or recovered from COVID-19. The repertoires were released in a freely available public database intended as a resource for research on the immune response to SARS-CoV-2. The samples were drawn from the first 160 participants of the ongoing ImmuneRACE study and from some 1,300 subjects provided by 6 global collaborators. A de-identified subject ID, COVID-19 status, age in years and sex were almost always included in the sample metadata. Where available, HLA class I and class II types were taken from metadata supplied by the sample provider and were not determined by assay-based typing.

In its sample, this clone was seen once. Its antigen specificity is not known. Base quality data are lacking; no much larger clone is found one base away. Taken from cysteine to phenylalanine, the CDR3 has 14 residues. Of the read, only the CDR3 DNA is kept; its 42 bases are in frame from base 1. CDR1 is given as SGHRS and CDR2 as YFSETQ, both from the germline V gene. V is pruned by 3 bases and J by 8 bases, leaving 6 bases of the junction without a gene match. Study-wide findings and limitations: How much clinical and demographic metadata was included differed by source and by participant, and the metadata was provided uncurated.

The immunoSEQ Assay, a bias-controlled multiplex PCR, was used to amplify TCRbeta CDR3 regions from genomic DNA. The original pipeline was this. Within the assay, amplification of reference gene primers was used to estimate how many nucleated cells each sample contained. To quantify the absolute abundance of each unique TCRbeta CDR3 rearrangement, sequence reads were collapsed and filtered. For each sample, productive Simpson clonality was calculated as the square root of Simpson's diversity index across productive rearrangements. TCRdb limited this immuneACCESS table to in-frame rearrangements with V and J called. A share of clones is missing; checked studies link under half to unresolved V genes, and the rest is unexplained. D and trimming were read from the DNA, whereas the V and J calls and clone size are those reported in that table. For this sample the table gives roughly 100,000 clones, of which more than 75% were detected only once. Together, the top ten hold approximately 9.8% of the sample.

The collaborating institutions used their own protocols to collect whole blood in K2EDTA tubes. For TCRbeta analysis, collaborators shipped samples as frozen whole blood, isolated PBMCs, or DNA extracted from either of those sample types. The sample taken for sequencing was peripheral blood. Here the chain combines TRBV5-1 and TRBJ2-5, with TRBD2 identical over 11 junction bases. The source is a man aged 55 to 70 with active or convalescent COVID-19. In nucleotide form, the sequence is TGCGCCAGCAGCTATACTAGCGGGGGTATCACCCAGTACTTC. The resulting protein is CASSYTSGGITQYF.